These 10 T cell receptor beta chains were sequenced from one sample in a study of T cell changes during pregnancy in multiple sclerosis. TCRdb keeps only in-frame clones here, not all; method: immunoSEQ multiplex PCR. The data contain fewer than 70,000 clones, around 90% of them singletons. The input for sequencing was peripheral blood, taken in the second trimester of pregnancy. The receptors were sampled from a female donor with multiple sclerosis, enrolled in a pregnancy study.

J is TRBJ2-3 and V is TRBV7-9; D is possibly TRBD2 (6 bases). Between the trimmed V and J ends, which lost 8 bases and 0 bases, there was a span of 15 bases. This CDR3 contains 15 residues. CDR1 is SEHNR, CDR2 FQNEAQ, per germline (reference sequence). The CDR3 DNA reads TGTGCCAGCCTGCAACCGGGAGCTAGCACAGATACGCAGTATTTT. Translating gives CASLQPGASTDTQYF.

The rearrangement joins TRBV6-5 to TRBJ2-7; D might be TRBD2 (5 bases). This CDR3 comprises 14 residues. V lost 7 bases, J lost 4 bases, and 17 bases lay in between. Germline-derived CDR1 and CDR2 are MNHEY and SVGAGI. The CDR3 loop reads CASKLDWNYYEQYF. CDR3 sequence (DNA): TGTGCCAGCAAACTGGACTGGAATTATTACGAGCAGTACTTC.

This sequence joins TRBV30 and TRBJ1-2; D may be TRBD1 (6 bases). Trimming took 5 bases from V and 6 from J, leaving 16 bases between them. Germline V gene sequence: CDR1 GTSNPN, CDR2 SVGIG (reference sequence). This CDR3 has 13 amino acids. The CDR3 DNA follows: TGTGCCTGGGGTAGGGGGGGGGTTCATGGCTACACCTTC. Residues: CAWGRGGVHGYTF.

The chain is built from TRBV30 and TRBJ2-7, with TRBD1 matching 8 bases. The CDR3 is made up of 12 amino acids. The germline gives CDR1 GTSNPN, CDR2 SVGIG (reference sequence). CDR3 sequence reads: CARETGAYEQYF. The CDR3, as DNA: TGTGCAAGAGAGACAGGGGCCTACGAGCAGTACTTC. Full variable domain (remainder filled in from reference TRBV30 and TRBJ2-7): SQTIHQWPATLVQPVGSPLSLECTVEGTSNPNLYWYRQAAGRGLQLLFYSVGIGQISSEVPQNLSASRPQDRQFILSSKKLLLSDSGFYLCARETGAYEQYFGPGTRLTVT.

The rearrangement links TRBV5-1 to TRBJ2-5; D remains ambiguous. CDR1 is SGHRS and CDR2 is YFSETQ in the germline V gene. The V end was cut by 1 base, the J end by 3 bases, with 7 bases between. This CDR3 is built from 13 residues. As DNA, the CDR3 is TGCGCCAGCAGCTTGACAGTCGAAGAGACCCAGTACTTC. As protein: CASSLTVEETQYF.

The gene calls are TRBV2 and TRBJ1-5, with 8 bases fitting TRBD1. The CDR3 runs to 13 residues. Germline V gene data show CDR1 as SNHLY and CDR2 as FYNNEI. V gave up 4 bases and J gave up 4 bases; unmatched junction bases: 0. The DNA for the CDR3 is TGTGCCAGCAGTGGACAGGGGAATCAGCCCCAGCATTTT. This gives the protein CASSGQGNQPQHF.

The chain couples TRBV10-3 to TRBJ1-1, with a tentative D call TRBD1 (5 bases). This CDR3 has 13 residues. Trimming removed 5 bases at V and 1 base at J, with 8 bases between. Germline V gives CDR1 ENHRY, CDR2 SYGVKD. DNA for the CDR3: TGTGCCATCAGTCTAGACAGGAACACTGAAGCTTTCTTT. It translates to CAISLDRNTEAFF.

The DNA for the CDR3 is TGTGCCTGCCTGGGACAGCGAACCTACGAGCAGTACTTC. As protein: CACLGQRTYEQYF. The rearrangement joins TRBV6-6 to TRBJ2-7; 7 positions match TRBD1. The CDR3 consists of 13 residues. V was clipped by 11 bases and J by 2 bases; unmatched bases: 9. Germline CDR1 MNHNY, CDR2 SVGAGI (reference sequence).

V usage is TRBV5-1 and J usage is TRBJ2-5; the match to TRBD1 covers 8 bases. CDR1 and CDR2 (germline): SGHRS, YFSETQ. Losses at the gene ends were 2 bases for V and 5 bases for J; bases not matched to a gene: 11. The CDR3 consists of 16 residues. The DNA of the CDR3 is TGCGCCAGCAGCTTAACGGACAGGGCGACATGGGAGACCCAGTACTTC. Encoded protein: CASSLTDRATWETQYF.

The CDR3: CASSTGSMGNQPQHF. The CDR3 DNA is TGTGCCAGCAGTACAGGCTCCATGGGCAATCAGCCCCAGCATTTT. This rearrangement joins TRBV6-6 to TRBJ1-5, with D possibly matching TRBD1 (5 bases). The CDR3 is 15 residues long. Looked up from germline, CDR1 is MNHNY and CDR2 is SVGAGI (reference sequence). Trimming shortened V by 5 bases and J by 2 bases, and 13 bases separated the two germline ends.